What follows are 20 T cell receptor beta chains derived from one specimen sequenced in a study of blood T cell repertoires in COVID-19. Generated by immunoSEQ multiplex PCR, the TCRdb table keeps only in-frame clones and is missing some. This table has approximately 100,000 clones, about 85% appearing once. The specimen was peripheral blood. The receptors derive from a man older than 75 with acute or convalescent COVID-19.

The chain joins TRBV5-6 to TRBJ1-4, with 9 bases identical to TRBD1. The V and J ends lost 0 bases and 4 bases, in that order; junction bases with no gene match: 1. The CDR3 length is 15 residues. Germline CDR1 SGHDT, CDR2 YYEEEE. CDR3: CASSLVDRGNEKLFF. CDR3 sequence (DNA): TGTGCCAGCAGCTTGGTGGACAGGGGTAATGAAAAACTGTTTTTT.

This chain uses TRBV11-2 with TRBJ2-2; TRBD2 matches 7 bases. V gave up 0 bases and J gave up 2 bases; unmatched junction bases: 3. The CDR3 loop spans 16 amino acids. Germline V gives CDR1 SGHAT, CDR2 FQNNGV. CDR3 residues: CASSLDSGLNTGELFF. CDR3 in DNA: TGTGCCAGCAGCTTAGACTCGGGACTAAACACCGGGGAGCTGTTTTTT.

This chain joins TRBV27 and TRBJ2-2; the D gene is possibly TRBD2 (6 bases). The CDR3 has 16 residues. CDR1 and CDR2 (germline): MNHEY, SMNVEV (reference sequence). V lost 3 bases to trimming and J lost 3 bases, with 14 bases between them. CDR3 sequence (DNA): TGTGCCAGCAGTTTGATGGGGGGAACTTACACCGGGGAGCTGTTTTTT. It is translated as CASSLMGGTYTGELFF.

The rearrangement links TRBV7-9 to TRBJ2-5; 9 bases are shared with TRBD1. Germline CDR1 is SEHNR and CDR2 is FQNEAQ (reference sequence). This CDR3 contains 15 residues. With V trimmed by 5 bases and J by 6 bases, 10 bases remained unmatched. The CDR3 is CASSQRTGATQTQYF. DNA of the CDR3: TGTGCCAGCAGCCAACGGACAGGGGCTACACAGACCCAGTACTTC. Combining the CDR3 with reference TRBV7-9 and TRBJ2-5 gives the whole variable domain DTGVSQNPRHKITKRGQNVTFRCDPISEHNRLYWYRQTLGQGPEFLTYFQNEAQLEKSRLLSDRFSAERPKGSFSTLEIQRTEQGDSAMYLCASSQRTGATQTQYFGPGTRLLVL.

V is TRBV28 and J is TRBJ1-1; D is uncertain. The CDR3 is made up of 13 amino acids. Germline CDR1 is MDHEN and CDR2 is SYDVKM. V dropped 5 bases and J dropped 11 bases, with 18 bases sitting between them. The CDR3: CASSPSGARSAFF. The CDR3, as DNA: TGTGCCAGCAGTCCCTCGGGAGCCAGGTCCGCTTTCTTT.

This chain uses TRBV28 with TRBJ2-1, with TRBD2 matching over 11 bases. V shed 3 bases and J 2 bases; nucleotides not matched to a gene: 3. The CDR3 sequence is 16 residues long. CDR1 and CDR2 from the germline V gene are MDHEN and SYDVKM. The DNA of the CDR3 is TGTGCCAGCAGTTTCTTAGCGGGAGGGCCCTACAATGAGCAGTTCTTC. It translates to CASSFLAGGPYNEQFF.

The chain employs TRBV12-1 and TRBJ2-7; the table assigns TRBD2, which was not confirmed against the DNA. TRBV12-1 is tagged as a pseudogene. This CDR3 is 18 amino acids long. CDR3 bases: TGTGCCAGCAGCTTTCATAAAGAGACTAGCGGGAGCTCCTACGAGCAGTACTTC. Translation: CASSFHKETSGSSYEQYF.

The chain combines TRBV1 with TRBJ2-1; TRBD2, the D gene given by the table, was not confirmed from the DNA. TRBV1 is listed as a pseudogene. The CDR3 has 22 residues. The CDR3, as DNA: TGCACCAGCAGTCCCTCCGGAGCGGGGGGGACTGTAATCCAGTACTCCTACAATGAGCAGTTCTTC. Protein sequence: CTSSPSGAGGTVIQYSYNEQFF.

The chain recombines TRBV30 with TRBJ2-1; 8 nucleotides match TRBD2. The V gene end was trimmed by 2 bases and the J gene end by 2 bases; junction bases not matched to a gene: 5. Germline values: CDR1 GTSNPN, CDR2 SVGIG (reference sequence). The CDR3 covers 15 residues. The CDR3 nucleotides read TGTGCCTGGAGTCGGAGCGGGAGCCCCTACAATGAGCAGTTCTTC. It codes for CAWSRSGSPYNEQFF.

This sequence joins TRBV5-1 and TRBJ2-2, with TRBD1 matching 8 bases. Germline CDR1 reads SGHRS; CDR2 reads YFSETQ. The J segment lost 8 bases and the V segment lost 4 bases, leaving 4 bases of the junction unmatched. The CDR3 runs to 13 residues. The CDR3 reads CASSLTGVGELFF. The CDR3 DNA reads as TGCGCCAGCAGCCTGACAGGGGTTGGGGAGCTGTTTTTT.

The DNA for the CDR3 is TGTGCCAGCAGCACAGCGGGGTTCAATGAGCAGTTCTTC. It codes for CASSTAGFNEQFF. V and J are TRBV5-4 and TRBJ2-1; 7 nucleotides align to TRBD2. Losses at the gene ends were 4 bases for V and 6 bases for J; bases not matched to a gene: 4. The germline gives CDR1 SGHNT, CDR2 YYREEE (reference sequence). This CDR3 has 13 residues.

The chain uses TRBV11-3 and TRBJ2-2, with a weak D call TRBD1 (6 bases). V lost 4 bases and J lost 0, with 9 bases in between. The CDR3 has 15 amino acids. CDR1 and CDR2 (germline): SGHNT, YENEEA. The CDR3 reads CASSSGQPNTGELFF. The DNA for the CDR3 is TGTGCCAGCAGCTCAGGACAGCCGAACACCGGGGAGCTGTTTTTT.

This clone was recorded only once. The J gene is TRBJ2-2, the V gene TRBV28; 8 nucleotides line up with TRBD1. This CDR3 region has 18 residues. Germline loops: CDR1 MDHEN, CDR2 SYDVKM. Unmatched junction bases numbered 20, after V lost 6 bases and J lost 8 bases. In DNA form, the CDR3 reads TGTGCCAGCAGCTCCCGGGACAGGCGAGGTGGGGGGTTAGGGGAGCTGTTTTTT. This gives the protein CASSSRDRRGGGLGELFF.

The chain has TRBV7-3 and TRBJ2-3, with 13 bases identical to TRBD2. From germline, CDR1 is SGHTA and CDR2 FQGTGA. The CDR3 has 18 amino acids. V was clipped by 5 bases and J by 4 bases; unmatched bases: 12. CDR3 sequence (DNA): TGTGCCAGCAGCGCACCGGGACTAGCGGGAACAGTGTCAGATACGCAGTATTTT. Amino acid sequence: CASSAPGLAGTVSDTQYF.

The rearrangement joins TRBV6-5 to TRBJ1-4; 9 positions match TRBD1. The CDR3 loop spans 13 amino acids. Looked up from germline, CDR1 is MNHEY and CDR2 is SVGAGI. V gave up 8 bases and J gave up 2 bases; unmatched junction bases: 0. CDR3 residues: CASGTGTNEKLFF. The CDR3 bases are TGTGCCAGCGGGACAGGGACTAATGAAAAACTGTTTTTT.

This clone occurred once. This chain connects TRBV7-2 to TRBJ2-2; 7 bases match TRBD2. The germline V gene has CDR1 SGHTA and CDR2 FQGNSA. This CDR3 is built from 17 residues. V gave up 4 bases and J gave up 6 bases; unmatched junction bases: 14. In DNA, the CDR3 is TGTGCCAGCAGCTCATTTAGGACTAGTTTTACTCCCGGGGAGCTGTTTTTT. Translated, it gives CASSSFRTSFTPGELFF.

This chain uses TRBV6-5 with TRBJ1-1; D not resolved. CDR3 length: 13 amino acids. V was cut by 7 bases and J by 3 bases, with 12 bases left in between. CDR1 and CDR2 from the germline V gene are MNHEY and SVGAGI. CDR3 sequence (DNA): TGTGCCAGCATTTCCCGACGGGACACTGAAGCTTTCTTT. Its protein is CASISRRDTEAFF.

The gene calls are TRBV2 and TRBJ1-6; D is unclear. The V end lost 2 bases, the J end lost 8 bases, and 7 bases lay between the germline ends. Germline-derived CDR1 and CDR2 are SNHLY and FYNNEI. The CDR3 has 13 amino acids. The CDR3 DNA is TGTGCCAGCAGTGAACCGCGGGATTCACCCCTCCACTTT. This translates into CASSEPRDSPLHF.

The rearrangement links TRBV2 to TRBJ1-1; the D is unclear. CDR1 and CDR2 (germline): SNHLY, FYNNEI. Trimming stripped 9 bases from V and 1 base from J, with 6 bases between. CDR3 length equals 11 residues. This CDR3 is CASYRNTEAFF. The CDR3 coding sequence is TGTGCCAGTTACAGGAACACTGAAGCTTTCTTT.

CDR3 bases: TGTGCCAGCAGCGCCCGTAGCGGGAGTGGCAATGAGCAGTTCTTC. Translating it yields CASSARSGSGNEQFF. V usage is TRBV9 and J usage is TRBJ2-1, with 9 positions matching TRBD2. CDR1 is SGDLS and CDR2 is YYNGEE in the germline V gene. The CDR3 length is 15 residues. V dropped 3 bases and J dropped 6; count of bases not matched to a gene: 7.